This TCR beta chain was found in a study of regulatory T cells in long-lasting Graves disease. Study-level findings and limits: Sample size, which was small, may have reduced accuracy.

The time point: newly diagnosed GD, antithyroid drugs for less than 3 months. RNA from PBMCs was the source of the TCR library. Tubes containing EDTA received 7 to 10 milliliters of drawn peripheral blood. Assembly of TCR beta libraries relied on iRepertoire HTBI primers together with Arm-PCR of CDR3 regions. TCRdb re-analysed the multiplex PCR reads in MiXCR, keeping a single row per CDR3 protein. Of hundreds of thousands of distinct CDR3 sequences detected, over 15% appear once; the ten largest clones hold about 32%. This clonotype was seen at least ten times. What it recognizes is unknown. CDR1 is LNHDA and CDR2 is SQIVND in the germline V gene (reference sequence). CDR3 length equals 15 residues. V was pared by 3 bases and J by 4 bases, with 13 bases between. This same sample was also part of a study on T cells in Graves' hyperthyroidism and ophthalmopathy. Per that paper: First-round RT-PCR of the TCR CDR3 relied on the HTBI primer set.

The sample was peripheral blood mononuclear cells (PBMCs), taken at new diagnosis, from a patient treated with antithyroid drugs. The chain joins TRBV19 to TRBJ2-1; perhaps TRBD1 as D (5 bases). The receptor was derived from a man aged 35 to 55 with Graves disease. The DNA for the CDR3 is TGTGCCAGTAGTATCTCAAGGGGATGGTACAATGAGCAGTTCTTC. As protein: CASSISRGWYNEQFF. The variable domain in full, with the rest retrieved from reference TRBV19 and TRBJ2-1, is DGGITQSPKYLFRKEGQNVTLSCEQNLNHDAMYWYRQDPGQGLRLIYYSQIVNDFQKGDIAEGYSVSREKKESFPLTVTSAQKNPTAFYLCASSISRGWYNEQFFGPGTRLTVL.